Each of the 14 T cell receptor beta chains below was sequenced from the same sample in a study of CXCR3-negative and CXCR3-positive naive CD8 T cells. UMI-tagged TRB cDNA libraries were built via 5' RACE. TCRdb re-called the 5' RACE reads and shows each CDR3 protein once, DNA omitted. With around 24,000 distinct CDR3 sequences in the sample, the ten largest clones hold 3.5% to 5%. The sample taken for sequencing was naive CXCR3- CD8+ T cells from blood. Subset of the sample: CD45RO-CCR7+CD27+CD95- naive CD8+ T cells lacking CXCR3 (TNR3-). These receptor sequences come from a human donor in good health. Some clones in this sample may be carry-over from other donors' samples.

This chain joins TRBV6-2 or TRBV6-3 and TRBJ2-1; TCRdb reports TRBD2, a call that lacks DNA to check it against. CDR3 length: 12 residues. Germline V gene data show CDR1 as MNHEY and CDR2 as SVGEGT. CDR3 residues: CASSYVGPEQFF.

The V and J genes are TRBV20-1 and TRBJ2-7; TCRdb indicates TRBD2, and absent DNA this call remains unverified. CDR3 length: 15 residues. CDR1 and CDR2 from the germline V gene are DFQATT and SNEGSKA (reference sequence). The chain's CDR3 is CSARDLTSGTYEQYF.

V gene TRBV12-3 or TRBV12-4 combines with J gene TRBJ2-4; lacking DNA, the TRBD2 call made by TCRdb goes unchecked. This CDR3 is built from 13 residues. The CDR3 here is CASSSGGSNIQYF.

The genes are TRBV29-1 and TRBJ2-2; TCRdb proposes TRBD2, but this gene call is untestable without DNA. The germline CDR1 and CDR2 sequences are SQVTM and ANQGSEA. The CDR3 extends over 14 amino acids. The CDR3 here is CSVEGLVWPGELFF.

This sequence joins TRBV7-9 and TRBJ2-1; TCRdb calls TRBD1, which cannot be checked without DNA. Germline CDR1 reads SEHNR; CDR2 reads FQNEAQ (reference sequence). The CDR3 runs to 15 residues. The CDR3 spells CASSYGDSFHDEQFF.

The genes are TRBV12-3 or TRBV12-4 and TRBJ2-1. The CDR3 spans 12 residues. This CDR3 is CASSRVHNEQFF.

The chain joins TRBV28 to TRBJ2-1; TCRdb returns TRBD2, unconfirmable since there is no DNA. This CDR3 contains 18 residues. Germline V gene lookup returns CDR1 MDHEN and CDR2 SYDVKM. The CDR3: CASSLGLASAKLYNEQFF.

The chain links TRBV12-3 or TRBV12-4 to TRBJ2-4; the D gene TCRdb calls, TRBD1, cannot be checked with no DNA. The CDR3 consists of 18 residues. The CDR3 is CASSSHPRQGLAKNIQYF.

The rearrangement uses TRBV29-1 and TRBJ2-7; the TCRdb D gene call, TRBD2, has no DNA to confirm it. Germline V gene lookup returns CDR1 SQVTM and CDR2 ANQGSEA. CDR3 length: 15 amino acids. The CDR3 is CSVVGLGLAEDEQYF.

CDR3 residues: CASSFFVGGPYGNIQYF. V gene TRBV12-3 or TRBV12-4 combines with J gene TRBJ2-4; the TCRdb D gene call, TRBD2, has no DNA to confirm it. The CDR3 is made up of 17 amino acids.

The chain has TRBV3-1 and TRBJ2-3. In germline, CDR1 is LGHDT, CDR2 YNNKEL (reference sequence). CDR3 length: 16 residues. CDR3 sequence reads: CASSQDQWVGTDTQYF.

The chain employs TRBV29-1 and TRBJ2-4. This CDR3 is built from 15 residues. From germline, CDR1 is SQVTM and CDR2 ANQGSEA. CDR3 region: CSVAGVIGAKNIQYF.

CDR3 sequence: CASSYSGDTQYF. The chain is built from TRBV6-5 and TRBJ2-3. The CDR3 extends over 12 amino acids. From germline, CDR1 is MNHEY and CDR2 SVGAGI.

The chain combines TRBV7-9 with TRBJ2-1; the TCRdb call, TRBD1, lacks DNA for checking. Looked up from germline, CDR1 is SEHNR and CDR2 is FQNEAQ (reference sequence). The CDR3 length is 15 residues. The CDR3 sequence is CASSQVPGTYNEQFF.